One and the same sample provided the 10 T cell receptor beta chains below, sequenced in a study of post-analysis software for immune sequencing data. The study, taken as a whole, reports: Included in a set of roughly five TRBV segments more frequent in patients than controls were TRBV5-6, TRBV5-1 and TRBV20-1.

No cognate antigen is known for these TCRs. Unique molecular identifiers featured in each of the TCR beta cDNA libraries. MiXCR, applied by TCRdb to the PCR reads, yields one record per CDR3 protein. The sample shows hundreds of thousands of distinct CDR3 sequences, 25% to 30% of them seen only once. The sample comprised blood. All receptors come from a girl aged 5-17 years with multiple sclerosis.

Note on this clonotype: One end of the junction does not line up with germline, which may come from a read error. The chain links TRBV6-2 or TRBV6-3 to TRBJ2-4; 9 bases agree with TRBD1. With the DNA end fitting TRBJ2-7 better, the J assignment may be wrong. Germline V lookup: CDR1 MNHEY, CDR2 SVGEGT. CDR3 length: 17 residues. The CDR3 is CAGSYQSPGTGNAEQYF. The CDR3 bases are TGTGCCGGCAGTTACCAGAGCCCCGGGACAGGGAACGCCGAGCAGTACTTC.

The genes are TRBV11-2 and TRBJ1-1; D is possibly TRBD1 (5 bases). The V gene lost 1 base and the J gene lost 11 bases, with 23 bases spanning the gap. This CDR3 has 16 residues. Per the germline V gene, CDR1 is SGHAT and CDR2 is FQNNGV. In DNA, the CDR3 is TGTGCCAGCAGCTTAGGATGGGGGATCGCCCCTGCAGAGGCTTTCTTT. It codes for CASSLGWGIAPAEAFF.

This clonotype turned up a few times. This chain links TRBV6-2 or TRBV6-3 with TRBJ2-5; unclear D gene. Germline V lookup: CDR1 MNHEY, CDR2 SVGEGT. The length of the CDR3 is 17 residues. The V end was cut by 10 bases, the J end by 2 bases, with 26 bases between. In nucleotides, the CDR3 is TGTGCCACCCAACCCCCACCCGGCCACGATGTACAAGAGACCCAGTACTTC. Translation gives CATQPPPGHDVQETQYF.

This clonotype appeared a few times. This chain joins TRBV7-2 and TRBJ2-4; the D gene could be TRBD1 or TRBD2 (5 bases each). Germline V gene sequence: CDR1 SGHTA, CDR2 FQGNSA. Trimming shortened V by 5 bases and J by 9 bases, and 20 bases separated the two germline ends. The CDR3 contains 15 residues. This chain's CDR3 is CASSRDQGALVIQYF. CDR3 in DNA: TGTGCCAGCAGCCGGGACCAGGGAGCCCTAGTCATTCAGTACTTC.

This clonotype was seen repeatedly, ten times or more. This chain connects TRBV4-3 to TRBJ2-7; D uncertain. Trimming pared 3 bases from V and 1 base from J, leaving 13 bases between. The CDR3 runs to 15 residues. Germline lookup yields CDR1 LGHNA and CDR2 YSLEER. CDR3 amino acids: CASSQDRGLSYEQYF. Written as DNA, the CDR3 is TGCGCCAGCAGCCAGGACCGCGGTTTGTCCTACGAGCAGTACTTC.

This clonotype appeared a few times. In DNA form, the CDR3 reads TGTGCCAGCAGCCAAGAGGGTCGGGGTGAGACCCAGTACTTC. Protein: CASSQEGRGETQYF. The chain recombines TRBV4-2 with TRBJ2-5; possibly TRBD2 for D (5 bases). Trimming pared 0 bases from V and 5 bases from J, leaving 10 bases between. The CDR3 consists of 14 residues. CDR1 and CDR2 from the germline V gene are LGHNA and YNFKEQ.

This rearrangement joins TRBV24-1 to TRBJ2-1; D perhaps matches TRBD1 (5 bases). Trimming pared 4 bases from V and 6 bases from J, leaving 15 bases between. Per germline, CDR1 KGHDR and CDR2 SFDVKD. This CDR3 has 15 amino acids. The CDR3 here is CATSDPGPQGNEQFF. CDR3 in DNA: TGTGCCACCAGTGACCCCGGGCCTCAGGGCAATGAGCAGTTCTTC.

Only a few counts were recorded for this clonotype. This sequence joins TRBV7-2 and TRBJ2-3; the D is unclear. This CDR3 region has 12 residues. In germline, CDR1 is SGHTA, CDR2 FQGNSA. Trimming took 4 bases from V and 9 from J, leaving 11 bases between them. CDR3 DNA sequence: TGTGCCAGCAGCTCCATGGTAGAGACGCAGTATTTT. Translating gives CASSSMVETQYF.

This clonotype was picked up a small number of times. The CDR3 coding sequence is TGCAGTGCTGGACAGGGGAGATCCTACGAGCAGTACTTC. It encodes CSAGQGRSYEQYF. This chain uses TRBV20-1 with TRBJ2-7; 9 bases align to TRBD1. Unmatched junction bases numbered 3, after V lost 5 bases and J lost 1 base. Germline CDR1 and CDR2: DFQATT and SNEGSKA (reference sequence). The CDR3 runs to 13 residues.

DNA of the CDR3: TGTGCCAGCAGTGACAGGGGAACTGACTATGGCTACACCTTC. Amino acids: CASSDRGTDYGYTF. The gene calls are TRBV6-2 or TRBV6-3 and TRBJ1-2, with TRBD1 identical over 8 bases. The CDR3 has 14 residues. Trimming cost V 5 bases and J 3 bases; bases outside gene matches: 5. The germline V gene has CDR1 MNHEY and CDR2 SVGEGT.